The rows below give T cell receptor beta chains drawn from one sample of a study of shared clonotypes between healthy human individuals. Repertoires were generated with immunoSEQ multiplex PCR, while TCRdb's copy carries only in-frame clones and drops some. The sample comprises about 980,000 clones, 76% of which are singletons, and approximately 1.5% rests with the top ten. Sample: memory CD4+ T cells sorted from blood. The source of these receptors is a man aged 18 to 29 in good health. CDR3s include the opening cysteine and the closing phenylalanine or tryptophan. D genes are given only for firm matches. Expanded clones get a size class; other rows say once, few or many, or leave the size out.

- TRBJ2-7 - TRBV7-6 14 CASSLDYLTYEQYF TGTGCCAGCAGCCTTGACTACCTAACCTACGAGCAGTACTTC
- TRBJ2-2 TRBD2 TRBV10-2 18 CASSDALGSGGYTGELFF TGCGCCAGCAGTGATGCCCTAGGTAGCGGGGGGTACACCGGGGAGCTGTTTTTT
- TRBJ2-3 TRBD2 TRBV30 15 CAWSDLAGPTDTQYF TGTGCCTGGAGTGATCTAGCGGGTCCCACAGATACGCAGTATTTT
- TRBJ1-4 TRBD1 TRBV5-6 15 CASSGRTGTNEKLFF TGTGCCAGCAGCGGACGGACAGGAACTAATGAAAAACTGTTTTTT
once TRBJ1-1 - TRBV6-1 15 CASSEAPTGNTEAFF TGTGCCAGCAGTGAAGCGCCGACAGGGAACACTGAAGCTTTCTTT
few TRBJ1-5 TRBD1 TRBV7-9 15 CASSSGQGAGQPQHF TGTGCCAGCAGCTCCGGACAGGGGGCAGGACAGCCCCAGCATTTT
- TRBJ1-5 - TRBV2 15 CASEEGGLRGQPQHF TGTGCCAGCGAGGAAGGAGGGTTGAGGGGTCAGCCCCAGCATTTT
- TRBJ2-7 - TRBV7-2 15 CASSAIAGTSYEQYF TGTGCCAGCAGCGCCATCGCCGGGACTTCTTACGAGCAGTACTTC
- TRBJ2-7 - TRBV7-2 15 CASSLGPTETYEQYF TGTGCCAGCAGCTTAGGACCGACAGAGACCTACGAGCAGTACTTC
- TRBJ1-2 - TRBV5-1 14 CASSDDSSNYGYTF TGCGCCAGCAGCGACGACAGTTCTAACTATGGCTACACCTTC
many TRBJ1-1 - TRBV6-5 13 CASRTPKTIEAFF TGTGCCAGTCGTACGCCAAAAACCATCGAAGCTTTCTTT
once TRBJ1-5 - TRBV27 14 CASSFSRFNQPQHF TGTGCCAGCAGTTTCAGCAGATTCAATCAGCCCCAGCATTTT
- TRBJ2-2 - TRBV5-6 15 CASSLKGSGTGELFF TGTGCCAGCAGCTTAAAAGGGTCGGGTACCGGGGAGCTGTTTTTT
- TRBJ1-5 - TRBV18 13 CASSEGSNQPQHF TGTGCCAGCTCAGAAGGTAGCAATCAGCCCCAGCATTTT
- TRBJ2-7 - TRBV7-9 13 CASTPGTSYEQYF TGTGCCAGCACCCCAGGGACATCCTACGAGCAGTACTTC
- TRBJ2-5 - TRBV19 9 CLTQETQYF TGTTTGACTCAAGAGACCCAGTACTTC
few TRBJ1-5 - TRBV5-7 16 CASSGGPHWSNQPQHF TGTGCCAGCAGCGGGGGCCCCCATTGGAGCAATCAGCCCCAGCATTTT
- TRBJ2-7 TRBD2 TRBV18 13 CASSRDRGDEQYF TGTGCCAGCTCACGAGATCGGGGGGACGAGCAGTACTTC
- TRBJ2-7 TRBD1 TRBV5-6 15 CASSPTGTGSDEQYF TGTGCCAGCAGCCCCACCGGGACAGGGAGCGACGAGCAGTACTTC
- TRBJ1-6 - TRBV19 15 CASSVTGTKNSPLHF TGTGCCAGTAGTGTCACCGGGACGAAGAATTCACCCCTCCACTTT
- TRBJ1-2 - TRBV7-2 14 CASSLPGQVYGYTF TGTGCCAGCAGCTTACCGGGACAAGTCTATGGCTACACCTTC
- TRBJ2-7 - TRBV18 13 CASSPPSSYEQYF TGTGCCAGCTCACCACCGTCGAGCTACGAGCAGTACTTC
- TRBJ2-7 TRBD2 TRBV5-1 15 CASSLVELAGGLVYF TGCGCCAGCAGCTTGGTAGAGCTAGCGGGGGGGCTAGTATACTTC
- TRBJ2-7 - TRBV9 12 CASSVGGNEQYF TGTGCCAGCAGCGTAGGGGGAAACGAGCAGTACTTC
- TRBJ2-1 - TRBV2 14 CASKVQGTNNEQFF TGTGCCAGCAAAGTCCAGGGGACTAACAATGAGCAGTTCTTC
- TRBJ2-6 TRBD2 TRBV9 18 CASSVALAGGFGANVLTF TGTGCCAGCAGCGTAGCCCTAGCGGGAGGTTTTGGGGCCAACGTCCTGACTTTC
- TRBJ2-1 - TRBV5-1 15 CASSAQGGYTDEQFF TGCGCCAGCAGCGCCCAGGGGGGTTATACCGATGAGCAGTTCTTC
- TRBJ2-7 TRBD2 TRBV5-1 16 CASSLEGREASYEQYF TGCGCCAGCAGCTTGGAGGGGCGGGAGGCCTCCTACGAGCAGTACTTC